Presented here are 22 T cell receptor beta chains from one specimen sequenced in a study of OX40 agonist ivuxolimab in advanced cancers. The data were produced by immunoSEQ multiplex PCR, yet TCRdb's version contains in-frame clones alone and is incomplete. Of roughly 80,000 clones in the sample, 80% to 90% were seen once. This specimen consisted of CD4+ or CD8+ T cells sorted from blood, obtained in a trial of the OX40 agonist ivuxolimab. The receptors shown here come from an adult with an advanced solid tumor such as melanoma, head and neck, liver or kidney cancer.

The rearrangement uses TRBV6-1 and TRBJ1-2, with D possibly TRBD1 on 5 matching bases. V lost 4 bases and J 9 bases, leaving 12 bases between the germline ends. The V gene's germline CDR1 is MNHNS and CDR2 SASEGT. The CDR3 is made up of 12 amino acids. CDR3 nucleotides: TGTGCCAGCAGTGGGACAAGGAGGAGCTACACCTTC. It translates to CASSGTRRSYTF.

This clone has a handful of counts. J is TRBJ2-4 and V is TRBV14; 12 bases match TRBD1. The germline V gene has CDR1 SGHDN and CDR2 FVKESK. The CDR3 contains 19 residues. J was trimmed by 3 bases and V by 4 bases; bases with no gene match: 13. The CDR3 DNA reads as TGTGCCAGCAGCCCGAACCGGGACAGGGGGCGAATAGGCAAAAACATTCAGTACTTC. It is translated as CASSPNRDRGRIGKNIQYF.

This chain joins TRBV19 and TRBJ2-5, with a tentative D call TRBD1 (6 bases). Germline lookup yields CDR1 LNHDA and CDR2 SQIVND (reference sequence). Trimming cost V 9 bases and J 5 bases, with 13 bases left between them. The CDR3 runs 12 residues. The CDR3 loop reads CASRGGGETQYF. CDR3 nucleotide sequence: TGTGCCAGCAGGGGCGGCGGGGAGACCCAGTACTTC.

This chain links TRBV6-5 with TRBJ2-1; the match to TRBD2 covers 12 bases. CDR3 size: 15 residues. Germline CDR1 and CDR2: MNHEY and SVGAGI. V dropped 5 bases and J dropped 9; count of bases not matched to a gene: 8. The CDR3 nucleotides are TGTGCCAGCAGTAACCCTAGCGGGAGGGCAGTTGAGCAGTTCTTC. Translated: CASSNPSGRAVEQFF.

V is TRBV6-6 and J is TRBJ1-6; D remains ambiguous. CDR3 length: 14 amino acids. V was clipped by 2 bases and J by 4 bases, with 6 bases between them. Germline CDR1 and CDR2: MNHNY and SVGAGI (reference sequence). The CDR3 DNA reads as TGTGCCAGCAGTTACGGGCAGTATAATTCACCCCTCCACTTT. Its translation is CASSYGQYNSPLHF.

This chain connects TRBV7-2 to TRBJ2-1; TRBD1 is a possible D gene (5 bases). The CDR3 length is 14 residues. Germline loops: CDR1 SGHTA, CDR2 FQGNSA. The V end was cut by 5 bases, the J end by 9 bases, with 17 bases between. The DNA of the CDR3 is TGTGCCAGCAGCCCGTTGACGCAAAGGGGTGAGCAGTTCTTC. This encodes CASSPLTQRGEQFF.

In its sample, this clone was seen once. The chain recombines TRBV19 with TRBJ2-7, with TRBD1 matching 10 bases. This CDR3 spans 14 amino acids. Germline loops: CDR1 LNHDA, CDR2 SQIVND (reference sequence). V trimming: 9 bases; J trimming: 2 bases; junction bases outside the gene matches: 7. The CDR3 region is CASTAGTGAYEQYF. The CDR3 region has the DNA TGTGCCAGCACAGCCGGGACAGGGGCCTACGAGCAGTACTTC.

The V and J genes are TRBV7-2 and TRBJ1-3; maybe TRBD1 (6 bases). V lost 1 base, J lost 8 bases, and 15 bases lay in between. CDR3 length: 15 amino acids. The germline gives CDR1 SGHTA, CDR2 FQGNSA. DNA for the CDR3: TGTGCCAGCAGCTTAGTTGGGACACCTTCAGACACCATATATTTT. This translates into CASSLVGTPSDTIYF.

The chain has TRBV5-5 and TRBJ1-3; no clear D gene. Germline assignment: CDR1 SGHKS and CDR2 YYEKEE (reference sequence). The V gene lost 1 base and the J gene lost 8 bases, with 16 bases spanning the gap. The CDR3 has 15 residues. This CDR3 reads CASSLQGRGKYTIYF. The CDR3, as DNA: TGTGCCAGCAGCTTGCAAGGGCGCGGCAAGTACACCATATATTTT.

The CDR3 DNA reads as TGTGCCAGCAGTTGGGGGGGACTTTCGTACAATGAGCAGTTCTTC. Its translation is CASSWGGLSYNEQFF. The chain combines TRBV25-1 with TRBJ2-1; the match to TRBD2 covers 7 bases. The ends lost 5 bases at V and 4 bases at J; junction bases unmatched: 8. Germline CDR1 MGHDK, CDR2 SYGVNS. CDR3 size: 15 residues. Together with reference TRBV25-1 and TRBJ2-1, the CDR3 gives the full variable domain: EADIYQTPRYLVIGTGKKITLECSQTMGHDKMYWYQQDPGMELHLIHYSYGVNSTEKGDLSSESTVSRIRTEHFPLTLESARPSHTSQYLCASSWGGLSYNEQFFGPGTRLTVL.

CDR3 protein: CASSLTGTSGRALPDTQYF. The CDR3 DNA reads TGTGCCAGCAGCCTAACCGGGACTAGCGGGAGGGCCCTCCCAGATACGCAGTATTTT. The genes are TRBV11-2 and TRBJ2-3, with 16 positions matching TRBD2. Losses at the gene ends were 5 bases for V and 4 bases for J; bases not matched to a gene: 12. The CDR3 contains 19 residues. Germline CDR1 is SGHAT and CDR2 is FQNNGV.

The rearrangement links TRBV28 to TRBJ2-5, with 9 bases lining up with TRBD2. CDR3 length: 16 residues. The V and J ends lost 7 bases and 5 bases, in that order; junction bases with no gene match: 14. From germline, CDR1 is MDHEN and CDR2 SYDVKM. CDR3 bases: TGTGCCAGCAACCCGGCGGTTGCTAGCGGGGATGAGACCCAGTACTTC. Translated, it gives CASNPAVASGDETQYF.

This clone was seen more than once but under ten times. The chain carries TRBV7-3 and TRBJ2-1; 10 positions agree with TRBD2. In germline, CDR1 is SGHTA, CDR2 FQGTGA. The CDR3 has 21 residues. Trimming at V came to 3 bases and at J to 7 bases, leaving 24 bases not matched to a gene. CDR3 protein: CASSFRLGGAGGPIRGNEQFF. CDR3 bases: TGTGCCAGCAGCTTTCGCCTGGGAGGAGCGGGAGGGCCCATCAGGGGGAATGAGCAGTTCTTC.

The chain links TRBV27 to TRBJ2-1; no firm D call. The V and J ends lost 4 bases and 4 bases respectively, with 14 bases between them. The CDR3 spans 15 residues. From germline, CDR1 is MNHEY and CDR2 SMNVEV (reference sequence). CDR3 DNA: TGTGCCAGCAGTTCGATCATAATGGGGTACAATGAGCAGTTCTTC. Amino acid sequence: CASSSIIMGYNEQFF.

This chain connects TRBV11-2 to TRBJ1-1, with TRBD1 as a possible D gene (6 bases). Trimming stripped 4 bases from V and 8 bases from J, with 17 bases between. Looked up from germline, CDR1 is SGHAT and CDR2 is FQNNGV. This CDR3 contains 14 residues. DNA for the CDR3: TGTGCCAGCAGCTATACCGGGACACACCGCGAAGCTTTCTTT. Its translation: CASSYTGTHREAFF. The whole variable domain, remainder taken from reference TRBV11-2 and TRBJ1-1, is EAGVAQSPRYKIIEKRQSVAFWCNPISGHATLYWYQQILGQGPKLLIQFQNNGVVDDSQLPKDRFSAERLKGVDSTLKIQPAKLEDSAVYLCASSYTGTHREAFFGQGTRLTVV.

This clone occurred once. This sequence joins TRBV19 and TRBJ2-1; D uncertain. Trimming removed 2 bases at V and 7 bases at J, with 12 bases between. This CDR3 contains 14 residues. The germline CDR1 and CDR2 sequences are LNHDA and SQIVND (reference sequence). The CDR3 DNA is TGTGCCAGTAGTATAAGCTCCGGGCCTAATGAGCAGTTCTTC. It codes for CASSISSGPNEQFF.

This chain connects TRBV28 to TRBJ1-4; no clear D gene. Germline CDR1 MDHEN, CDR2 SYDVKM. V gave up 8 bases and J gave up 7 bases, with 14 bases separating them. The CDR3 covers 13 residues. The CDR3 DNA reads TGTGCCAGCGGTCCTGGACTTATTGAAAAACTGTTTTTT. Its translation is CASGPGLIEKLFF.

The rearrangement joins TRBV6-5 to TRBJ2-7; D remains unclear. Trimming stripped 2 bases from V and 3 bases from J, with 14 bases between. The CDR3 consists of 15 residues. Germline V lookup: CDR1 MNHEY, CDR2 SVGAGI. The CDR3 DNA is TGTGCCAGCAGTTACGGCGGCAACAACATCTACGAGCAGTACTTC. This translates into CASSYGGNNIYEQYF.

CDR3 region: CASSQSWRGPSYNEQFF. The CDR3, as DNA: TGCGCCAGCAGTCAATCATGGCGGGGGCCCTCCTACAATGAGCAGTTCTTC. The chain is built from TRBV23-1 and TRBJ2-1; TRBD2 is a possible D gene (7 bases). TRBV23-1 is labeled an ORF, and its function is uncertain. Trimming cost V 0 bases and J 0 bases, with 12 bases left between them. This CDR3 comprises 17 residues.

The rearrangement links TRBV4-1 to TRBJ2-2; a weak D match, TRBD1 (6 bases). V was shortened by 2 bases and J by 6 bases, with 7 bases between the two germline ends. Germline V gene lookup returns CDR1 MGHRA and CDR2 YSYEKL. This CDR3 region has 13 residues. CDR3 amino acids: CASSQTGPGELFF. As DNA, the CDR3 is TGCGCCAGCAGCCAAACAGGGCCCGGGGAGCTGTTTTTT.

The chain recombines TRBV28 with TRBJ1-5; possible D gene TRBD1, 6 bases. Trimming removed 3 bases at V and 4 bases at J, with 16 bases between. This CDR3 region has 16 residues. Germline assignment: CDR1 MDHEN and CDR2 SYDVKM. The CDR3 region is CASSLGAMGGNQPQHF. The CDR3 region has the DNA TGTGCCAGCAGTTTGGGGGCAATGGGTGGGAATCAGCCCCAGCATTTT.

This clone came up once. The V and J genes are TRBV4-2 and TRBJ2-5, with TRBD2 matching over 11 bases. The V gene end was trimmed by 2 bases and the J gene end by 4 bases; junction bases not matched to a gene: 3. CDR1 and CDR2 from the germline V gene are LGHNA and YNFKEQ. The CDR3 loop spans 15 amino acids. The DNA for the CDR3 is TGTGCCAGCAGCCAAATAGCGGGGGGGCGAGAGACCCAGTACTTC. It translates to CASSQIAGGRETQYF.